This T cell receptor (beta chain) is from a study of cytomegalovirus exposure and HLA in healthy donors (dated by TCRdb to 2016 to 2017). General notes on the study: In an earlier analysis of roughly 500 of the donors, approximately 260 Gb of sequence data and some 120 million unique TCR beta sequences from 150 million to 200 million T cells were reported. Typing coverage differed by locus: A, B, C, DRB1 and DQB1 were typed in roughly 620-640 donors, DQA1 in roughly 500, DPA1 in 600 to 610, and DPB1 in 472. Every discovery cohort repertoire had been produced on one sequencing platform. A later genetic analysis took genome-wide SNP genotypes for about 60% of the roughly 670 donors and used that subset as a discovery cohort. Donor age, sex, ethnicity and CMV serostatus were compiled alongside the repertoire data. Rather than using new phenotypic data, the later analysis identified candidate immune exposures from TCR beta sequences and from how often those sequences occurred across donors. About five DR-DQ haplotypes were treated as single units for association and clustering because of strong linkage in the cohort. High-throughput TCR immunosequencing, statistical association of individual TCRs with disease status, and machine learning were combined to predict cytomegalovirus infection status. In an earlier analysis of more than 550 of the donors, high-throughput TCR beta sequencing was used to judge whether each TCR beta V gene segment behaved as functional or pseudogenic. On average, roughly 200,000 unique TCR beta nucleotide sequences were sequenced per donor among roughly 430 genotyped donors of the cohort, with 15% to 20% of those sequences being non-productive. The study aimed to test whether signatures of past pathogen exposure could be identified by cataloging public T cell receptors. An early release covering just under 650 HLA-typed donors comprised 250 to 350 gigabases of sequencing data and some 79 million unique TCR sequences. Of the 300 to 450 genotyped donors, about 84% fell in the genetic ancestry cluster associated with self-reported Caucasian donors. In addition to the first cohort of about 650 subjects, a separate validation cohort of 120 different subjects was used. Using immunosequencing, the study profiled T cell repertoires from about 650 subjects and related those repertoires to cytomegalovirus serostatus. HLA typing covered class I and class II loci at four-digit resolution. A later analysis re-analyzed previously published TCR beta repertoires from 650 to 800 donors and added high-resolution HLA genotyping to study TCR occurrence patterns. Beyond this particular receptor, the publication reports: Some IMGT-functional V segments, including TRBV6-2 and TRBV6-3, could not be distinguished by the 87-base-pair reads and were therefore excluded. The earlier analysis of about 600 of the donors excluded 15 to 20 rarely observed V segments, including chromosome 9 orphons, because counts were too low. According to a later analysis, parvovirus B19, influenza, CMV and Epstein-Barr virus appeared linked to several top co-occurrence clusters. A cluster of highly shared sequence variants was judged likely to represent a technical artifact of the sequencing pipeline. A later genetic analysis associated a missense DCLRE1C variant with V-gene and J-gene trimming of TCR beta chains, and an independent cohort replicated the association. An earlier analysis of some 560 of the donors showed that most TCR beta V segments appeared in productive rearrangements either about 90% or about 30% of the time, which broadly matched IMGT annotations. It was suggested by the authors that the approach could potentially be generalized to other disease states and immunological phenotypes. Most TCR sequences were seen in very few donors, while some public TCRs were found in many individuals. Linkage disequilibrium might explain the correlated functional status among segregating V segments, but an unknown experimental factor could not be ruled out. A later analysis associated roughly 17,000 TCR beta sequences with specific HLA alleles at a false discovery rate of 0.05. In a later analysis, the rate of TCR association differed among HLA loci, with DRB1 alleles having the most associated TCRs and HLA-C alleles having the fewest. In vitro tests confirmed that three of the cytomegalovirus-associated TCR beta chains recognize cytomegalovirus antigens. A later genetic analysis reported fewer N-insertions in productive TCRs among donors in an Asian-associated ancestry cluster than the roughly 700-donor mean. A further reported finding was that TCR beta sequences accurately predicted the HLA-A and HLA-B alleles for most subjects in the first cohort. The cohort was sequenced for TCR beta chains only, and without alpha or paired-chain data the features that could be detected were limited. CMV serostatus was the only immune exposure information available for the cohort. In both the original and validation cohorts, the classifier was reported to diagnose cytomegalovirus status with high specificity and sensitivity. In the study, around 150 TCR beta chains were listed as associated with cytomegalovirus. Compared with equally common non-associated chains, HLA-associated TCR beta chains in a later analysis were more clonally expanded and had lower generation probabilities. Most CMV-associated TCR beta chains appeared to be HLA-restricted in a later analysis, and the HLA associations seemed to be driven largely by CMV exposure. Assigning TCR associations to individual alleles was difficult when HLA alleles, especially DR and DQ, strongly co-occurred. Presence/absence analyses assumed roughly uniform sequencing depth across donors, an assumption that may not hold. Because HLA typing was unavailable for some donors at each locus, only the typed subset was used in association tests.

Comments on this clone: The target of this receptor is not known. Nothing much larger sits one base from this clone, and base qualities are not available.

Receptors were amplified or captured by the immunoSEQ multiplex PCR assay. The multiplex PCR relied on a mix of 60 forward primers for TCR Vbeta segments and 13 reverse primers for TCR Jbeta segments. A multiplex PCR assay on genomic DNA amplified the CDR3 region of rearranged TCR beta genes. Amplified TCR beta libraries were sequenced as 87-base-pair reads on the Illumina HiSeq System. The authors' analysis ran thus. Across the 600 to 700 repertoires, a later analysis counted roughly 84 million unique TCR beta chains, approximately 10 million of which were shared by at least two donors. Raw reads were error-corrected and collapsed into unique sequences with a nearest-neighbor algorithm that merged closely related sequences to remove PCR and sequencing errors. To assign V, D and J gene segments, CDR3 sequences were aligned to IMGT reference sequences. Each retained sequence needed at least a six-nucleotide match to both a V gene segment and a J gene segment. Rearrangements were classified as productive when the CDR3 lacked stop codons and remained in frame with V and J, and all other rearrangements were classified as non-productive. Following IMGT convention, CDR3 was defined as the stretch from the second conserved V-encoded cysteine to the conserved J-encoded phenylalanine. Sequences without an unambiguous match to a single V gene segment were excluded from the earlier analysis of 587 of the donors. An earlier analysis of some 610 of the donors called V segments functional above 56.7% productive rearrangements and segregating when the between-donor standard deviation exceeded 5%. A statistical classification framework was built for diagnosing cytomegalovirus status from the catalog of TCR beta chain sequences. V and J gene assignment, in a later analysis, came from comparing TCR nucleotide sequences with IMGT/GENE-DB human TR gene sequences. A later analysis assigned CDR3 sequences and most-parsimonious VDJ recombination scenarios with the TCRdist pipeline. In a later analysis, each TCR beta chain was defined by its CDR3 amino acid sequence together with its V-gene family, and reads without a unique V-gene family were excluded. In a later analysis, 450 to 600 highly shared, low-generation-probability nucleotide sequences were removed to address suspected cross-contamination and a sequencing artifact. In a later analysis, a clonal expansion index was calculated for each public chain from normalized within-repertoire ranks of inferred template counts. In a later analysis, generation probabilities were computed with a VDJ recombination model fitted to out-of-frame rearrangements, and the resulting probabilities were checked against IGoR. A later analysis scored TCR-TCR, TCR-HLA and TCR-CMV co-occurrence with hypergeometric tests, applying a repertoire-size bias correction to TCR pairs. False discovery rates were estimated in a later analysis by permuting HLA or CMV assignments 20 times. A later analysis grouped co-occurring TCRs with DBSCAN, adding TCRdist sequence similarity when clustering within HLA-allele-positive subsets. Co-occurrence clustering excluded repertoires with fewer than 30,000 or more than 120,000 public chains, plus five with anomalous nucleotide sharing. Drawn from immuneACCESS, this table holds only the in-frame rearrangements with V and J called that TCRdb kept. Clones are partly lost; checked studies trace under half to an unresolved V gene and leave the rest unexplained. V, J and clone size were drawn from that table, and D and trimming were deduced from the DNA. The sample profile shows some 150,000 clones; about three quarters of them were found once. The top ten clonotypes cover over 2.5% of the sample.

The cohort comprised some 700 healthy bone marrow donors. At the time of sampling, all cohort members were nominally healthy, though unrecorded immune exposures were likely present. The donor was CMV seronegative and was included in the group of about 350 seronegative cohort members. A peripheral blood sample was collected from each donor, and TCR beta sequencing was performed on peripheral blood mononuclear cells. Genomic DNA extraction from the blood cell samples was performed with the Qiagen DNeasy Blood Extraction Kit. The germline V gene provides CDR1 SGHRS and CDR2 YFSETQ. Including the terminal cysteine and phenylalanine, the CDR3 comprises 18 residues. The DNA shown is the 54-base CDR3, in frame from base 1. From V the trimming removes 4 bases and from J it removes 4 bases, while the gene matches leave 17 bases of the junction unaccounted for.

The sequencing sample was made of PBMCs. This TCR was sampled from a female donor in good health and CMV-seronegative. Here the chain combines TRBV5-1 and TRBJ2-7; 10 central nucleotides agree with TRBD2. CDR3 reads: CASSPMTRSSGSRYEQYF. Read as DNA, the sequence is TGCGCCAGCAGCCCAATGACCCGATCTAGCGGGAGTAGGTACGAGCAGTACTTC.